The present T cell receptor (beta chain) was sequenced within a study of T cell repertoires in cytomegalovirus infection. Germline-derived CDR1 and CDR2 are SGHVS and FQNEAQ. Trimming removed 10 bases at V and 1 base at J, with 26 bases between. The CDR3 covers 18 residues. TCRdb re-analysed the reads in MiXCR, keeping a single row per CDR3 protein. The data show approximately 70,000 distinct CDR3 sequences, more than 20% seen once. Worth noting for this clonotype: Its target is not known.

The rearrangement joins TRBV7-8 to TRBJ1-5, with TRBD1 as a possible D gene (5 bases). The source is a human donor in good health (CMV status not recorded). Some clones in this sample may be carry-over from other donors' samples. The material sequenced was CD8+ T cells from cultured PBMCs, taken from culture after CMV antigen stimulation. CDR3 residues: CAIRPVPREWGSNQPQHF. In nucleotides, the CDR3 is TGTGCCATCAGACCCGTCCCCAGGGAATGGGGAAGCAATCAGCCCCAGCATTTT.